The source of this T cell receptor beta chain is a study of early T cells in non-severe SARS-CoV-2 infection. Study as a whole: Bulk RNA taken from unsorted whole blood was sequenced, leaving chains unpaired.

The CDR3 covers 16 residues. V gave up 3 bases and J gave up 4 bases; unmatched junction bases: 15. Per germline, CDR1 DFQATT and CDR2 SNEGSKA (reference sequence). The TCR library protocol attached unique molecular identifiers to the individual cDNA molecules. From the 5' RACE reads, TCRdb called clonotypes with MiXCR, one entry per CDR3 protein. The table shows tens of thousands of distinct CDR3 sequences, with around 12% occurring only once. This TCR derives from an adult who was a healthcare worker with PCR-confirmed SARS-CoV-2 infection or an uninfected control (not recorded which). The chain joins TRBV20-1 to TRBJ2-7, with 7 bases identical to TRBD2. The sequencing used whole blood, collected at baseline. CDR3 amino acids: CSARGLSGGSRYEQYF. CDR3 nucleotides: TGCAGTGCTAGGGGATTAAGCGGCGGGAGTCGGTACGAGCAGTACTTC.